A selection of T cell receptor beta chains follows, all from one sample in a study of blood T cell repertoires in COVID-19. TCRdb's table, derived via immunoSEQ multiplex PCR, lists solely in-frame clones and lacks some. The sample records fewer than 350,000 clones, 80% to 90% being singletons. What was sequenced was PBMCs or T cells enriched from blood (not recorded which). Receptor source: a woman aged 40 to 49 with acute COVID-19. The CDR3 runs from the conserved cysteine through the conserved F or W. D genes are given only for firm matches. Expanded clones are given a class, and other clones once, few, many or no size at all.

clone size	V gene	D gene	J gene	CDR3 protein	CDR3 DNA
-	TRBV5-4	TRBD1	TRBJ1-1	CASSLGGQGNSEAFF	TGTGCCAGCAGCTTGGGGGGACAGGGGAATTCTGAAGCTTTCTTT
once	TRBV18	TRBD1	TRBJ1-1	CASSLKGGETEAFF	TGTGCCAGCTCACTGAAAGGGGGCGAGACTGAAGCTTTCTTT
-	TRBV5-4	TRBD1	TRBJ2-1	CASSPGGDRGYNEQFF	TGTGCCAGCAGCCCGGGAGGGGACAGGGGTTACAATGAGCAGTTCTTC
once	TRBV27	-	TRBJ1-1	CASSFSRVVNTEAFF	TGTGCCAGCAGTTTTTCGAGGGTAGTGAACACTGAAGCTTTCTTT
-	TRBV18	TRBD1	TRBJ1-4	CASSQNDRGDEKLFF	TGTGCCAGCTCACAGAACGACAGGGGTGATGAAAAACTGTTTTTT
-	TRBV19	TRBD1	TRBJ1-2	CASSIGRTGVLYGYTF	TGTGCCAGTAGTATTGGTCGGACAGGGGTCCTATATGGCTACACCTTC
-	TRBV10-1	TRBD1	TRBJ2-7	CASSESTDTTGTGGHEQYF	TGCGCCAGCAGTGAGTCTACGGATACAACCGGGACAGGGGGCCACGAGCAGTACTTC
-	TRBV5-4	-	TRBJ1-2	CASSLDRWANYGYTF	TGTGCCAGCAGCTTGGACAGGTGGGCGAACTATGGCTACACCTTC
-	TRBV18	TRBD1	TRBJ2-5	CASSPPATGGWETQYF	TGTGCCAGCTCACCACCGGCGACAGGGGGCTGGGAGACCCAGTACTTC
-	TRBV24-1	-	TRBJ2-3	CATSDLGFSSTDTRYF	TGTGCCACCAGTGATTTGGGATTCTCCAGCACAGATACGCGGTATTTT
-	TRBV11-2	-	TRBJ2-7	CASSLGDSLSYEQYF	TGTGCCAGCAGCTTAGGGGACTCTCTATCCTACGAGCAGTACTTC
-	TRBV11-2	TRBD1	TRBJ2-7	CASSTRGQETYEQYF	TGTGCCAGCAGCACCCGCGGACAGGAGACCTACGAGCAGTACTTC
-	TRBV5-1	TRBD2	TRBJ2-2	CASSLVRILQGTSGRQANTGELFF	TGCGCCAGCAGCTTGGTCCGAATCTTACAGGGGACTAGCGGGAGACAGGCGAACACCGGGGAGCTGTTTTTT
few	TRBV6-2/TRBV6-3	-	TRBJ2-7	CASSPRDKRPYEQYF	TGTGCCAGCAGCCCAAGGGACAAGAGGCCCTACGAGCAGTACTTC
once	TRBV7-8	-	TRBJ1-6	CASSLGFRESPLHF	TGTGCCAGCAGCTTAGGGTTTAGAGAATCACCCCTCCACTTT
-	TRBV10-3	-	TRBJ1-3	CASNTDSLSGNTIYF	TGTGCCAGCAACACGGACAGCCTCTCTGGAAACACCATATATTTT
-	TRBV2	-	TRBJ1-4	CASSDGNEKLFF	TGTGCCAGCAGTGACGGGAATGAAAAACTGTTTTTT
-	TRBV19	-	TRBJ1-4	CASRSDGGYATNEKLFF	TGTGCCAGTAGAAGTGACGGAGGATATGCAACTAATGAAAAACTGTTTTTT
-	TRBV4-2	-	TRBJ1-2	CASSQDRGAGGSVYGYTF	TGTGCCAGCAGCCAAGATCGTGGTGCGGGCGGTTCGGTCTATGGCTACACCTTC
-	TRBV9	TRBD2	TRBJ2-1	CASSVSLMGLANNEQFF	TGTGCCAGCAGCGTATCCCTCATGGGACTAGCGAACAATGAGCAGTTCTTC
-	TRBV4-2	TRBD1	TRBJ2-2	CASSLPGAGQGLNTGELFF	TGTGCCAGCAGCCTCCCCGGTGCGGGACAGGGCTTGAACACCGGGGAGCTGTTTTTT
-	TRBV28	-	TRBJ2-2	CASSLGDTSNTGELFF	TGTGCCAGCAGTTTAGGGGACACCTCGAACACCGGGGAGCTGTTTTTT
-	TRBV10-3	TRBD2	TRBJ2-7	CATRERGSYEQYF	TGTGCCACCCGGGAGCGGGGATCCTACGAGCAGTACTTC
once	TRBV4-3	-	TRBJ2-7	CASSPGLTSPEQYF	TGCGCCAGCAGCCCCGGTCTTACTAGTCCCGAGCAGTACTTC
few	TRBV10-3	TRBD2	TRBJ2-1	CAIMMGGSRNEQFF	TGTGCCATCATGATGGGCGGGAGTCGGAATGAGCAGTTCTTC
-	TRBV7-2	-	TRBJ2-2	CASSFGGEGTGELFF	TGTGCCAGCAGCTTTGGGGGCGAGGGCACCGGGGAGCTGTTTTTT
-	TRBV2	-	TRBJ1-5	CASSVGRNQPQHF	TGTGCCAGCAGTGTGGGGAGGAATCAGCCCCAGCATTTT
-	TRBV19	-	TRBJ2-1	CASSIGAVGINEQFF	TGTGCCAGTAGTATAGGAGCGGTAGGGATCAATGAGCAGTTCTTC
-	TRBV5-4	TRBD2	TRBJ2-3	CASSSRDYSDTQYF	TGTGCCAGCAGCTCCCGGGACTACTCAGATACGCAGTATTTT
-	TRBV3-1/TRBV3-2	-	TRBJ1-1	CASSLGQSVEAFF	TGTGCCAGCAGCCTCGGACAGTCCGTTGAAGCTTTCTTT
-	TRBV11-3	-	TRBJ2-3	CASSRASTDTQYF	TGTGCCAGCAGCCGAGCTAGCACAGATACGCAGTATTTT
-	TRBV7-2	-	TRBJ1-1	CASSLVIRGGKTEAFF	TGTGCCAGCAGCTTAGTAATCAGGGGAGGGAAGACTGAAGCTTTCTTT
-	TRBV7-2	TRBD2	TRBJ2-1	CASSLAETSGYNEQFF	TGTGCCAGCAGCTTAGCGGAGACTAGCGGATACAATGAGCAGTTCTTC
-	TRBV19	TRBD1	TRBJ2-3	CASSTGTGGSGTDTQYF	TGTGCCAGTAGCACCGGGACAGGGGGTTCTGGCACAGATACGCAGTATTTT
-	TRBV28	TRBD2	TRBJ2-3	CASSPPALAGDTDTQYF	TGTGCCAGCAGCCCGCCCGCCTTAGCGGGAGACACAGATACGCAGTATTTT
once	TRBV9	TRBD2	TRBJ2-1	CASSEATSGGTYNEQFF	TGTGCCAGCAGCGAGGCGACTAGCGGGGGGACTTACAATGAGCAGTTCTTC
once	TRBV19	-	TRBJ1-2	CASSIRGSDYGYTF	TGTGCCAGTAGTATACGAGGGTCGGACTATGGCTACACCTTC
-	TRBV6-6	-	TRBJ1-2	CASSHSGGYGYTF	TGTGCCAGCAGCCATTCGGGGGGGTATGGCTACACCTTC
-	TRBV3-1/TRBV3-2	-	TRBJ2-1	CASSPYLLGSYNEQFF	TGTGCCAGCAGCCCATACCTACTAGGCTCCTACAATGAGCAGTTCTTC
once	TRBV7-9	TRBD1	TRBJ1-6	CASSLVGTGGNSPLHF	TGTGCCAGCAGCTTAGTTGGGACAGGGGGTAATTCACCCCTCCACTTT
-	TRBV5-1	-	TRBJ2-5	CASSLANQETQYF	TGCGCCAGCAGCTTAGCCAACCAAGAGACCCAGTACTTC
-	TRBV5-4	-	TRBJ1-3	CASSPPGGGQIGNTIYF	TGTGCCAGCAGCCCCCCCGGCGGGGGGCAGATAGGAAACACCATATATTTT
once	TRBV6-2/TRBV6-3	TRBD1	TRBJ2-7	CASSYGGQGTYEQYF	TGTGCCAGCAGTTATGGAGGACAGGGGACCTACGAGCAGTACTTC
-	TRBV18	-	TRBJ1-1	CASSPSTGSYTEAFF	TGTGCCAGCTCACCATCCACAGGGTCGTACACTGAAGCTTTCTTT
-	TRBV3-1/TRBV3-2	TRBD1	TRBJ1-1	CASSQEDRLNTEAFF	TGTGCCAGCAGCCAAGAGGACAGGCTGAACACTGAAGCTTTCTTT
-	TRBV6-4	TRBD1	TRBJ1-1	CARVRGRPPEAFF	TGTGCCAGAGTCAGGGGGAGGCCCCCTGAAGCTTTCTTT